These 27 T cell receptor beta chains came from one sample sequenced in a study of blood T cell repertoires in COVID-19. Libraries were prepared by immunoSEQ multiplex PCR; TCRdb keeps only in-frame clonotypes and omits some of them. The sample lists some 500,000 clones; roughly 90% were seen once. Source material: PBMCs or T cells enriched from blood (not recorded which). These receptors all stem from a woman aged 40 to 49 who had recovered from COVID-19.

The chain joins TRBV7-2 to TRBJ2-5, with D hard to call. V was pared by 4 bases and J by 4 bases, with 10 bases between. This CDR3 spans 13 amino acids. The V gene's germline CDR1 is SGHTA and CDR2 FQGNSA. CDR3 region: CASSSRRRETQYF. CDR3 DNA: TGTGCCAGCAGCTCACGAAGGAGAGAGACCCAGTACTTC.

J is TRBJ2-1 and V is TRBV18; D not certain. This CDR3 is 14 amino acids long. Germline loops: CDR1 KGHSH, CDR2 LQKENI. V lost 5 bases and J lost 7, with 15 bases in between. The CDR3, as DNA: TGTGCCAGCTCAAGTAGTACCCTTGATAATGAGCAGTTCTTC. The encoded protein is CASSSSTLDNEQFF.

V and J are TRBV5-5 and TRBJ2-7; 12 bases align to TRBD2. Germline CDR1 and CDR2: SGHKS and YYEKEE (reference sequence). V lost 1 base, J lost 3 bases, and 5 bases stayed unmatched. CDR3 length: 16 residues. The CDR3 protein is CASSLYLAGGLYEQYF. The CDR3 DNA is TGTGCCAGCAGCTTGTACCTAGCGGGAGGGCTCTACGAGCAGTACTTC.

The chain employs TRBV2 and TRBJ2-1; D call uncertain. CDR1 is SNHLY, CDR2 FYNNEI, per germline. CDR3 length equals 12 residues. V lost 6 bases to trimming and J lost 6 bases, with 9 bases between them. This CDR3 reads CASSDLPNEQFF. CDR3 nucleotide sequence: TGTGCCAGCAGCGACTTACCCAATGAGCAGTTCTTC.

About this clone: The same CDR3 can be traced to other DNA sequences in this sample. The chain combines TRBV30 with TRBJ1-2; D may be TRBD1 (6 bases). Trimming cost V 0 bases and J 7 bases, with 6 bases left between them. There are 11 residues in the CDR3. Looked up from germline, CDR1 is GTSNPN and CDR2 is SVGIG (reference sequence). The CDR3: CAWSVGAGYTF. The DNA for the CDR3 is TGTGCCTGGAGTGTGGGGGCTGGCTACACCTTC.

The chain joins TRBV14 to TRBJ2-1; 7 bases line up with TRBD1. This CDR3 contains 15 residues. Germline assignment: CDR1 SGHDN and CDR2 FVKESK. V shed 1 base and J 6 bases; nucleotides not matched to a gene: 6. CDR3 DNA sequence: TGTGCCAGCAGCCAAGGTCTGACAGGGTTCAATGAGCAGTTCTTC. Translating gives CASSQGLTGFNEQFF.

The rearrangement uses TRBV10-3 and TRBJ1-1, with 8 bases lining up with TRBD1. This CDR3 has 14 amino acids. Germline CDR1 and CDR2: ENHRY and SYGVKD. As DNA, the CDR3 is TGTGCTACGCGCAGGGGGCCGACGGGTACTGAAGCTTTCTTT. It is translated as CATRRGPTGTEAFF.

The rearrangement uses TRBV11-3 and TRBJ2-7; TRBD1 agrees at 11 bases. There are 15 residues in the CDR3. V gave up 5 bases and J gave up 2 bases; unmatched junction bases: 5. Germline V gene sequence: CDR1 SGHNT, CDR2 YENEEA. DNA of the CDR3: TGTGCCAGCAGCCCTCGGGACAGGGGGACCTACGAGCAGTACTTC. Translated: CASSPRDRGTYEQYF. The variable domain in full, with the rest retrieved from reference TRBV11-3 and TRBJ2-7, is EAGVVQSPRYKIIEKKQPVAFWCNPISGHNTLYWYLQNLGQGPELLIRYENEEAVDDSQLPKDRFSAERLKGVDSTLKIQPAELGDSAVYLCASSPRDRGTYEQYFGPGTRLTVT.

V and J are TRBV6-4 and TRBJ1-4; D perhaps matches TRBD1 (5 bases). In germline, CDR1 is MRHNA, CDR2 SNTAGT. The CDR3 is 16 amino acids. V was cut by 3 bases and J by 8 bases, with 19 bases left in between. The CDR3: CASSEALASQGEKLFF. The CDR3 bases are TGTGCCAGCAGTGAGGCCCTGGCGTCGCAGGGAGAAAAACTGTTTTTT.

The genes are TRBV5-1 and TRBJ1-2, with TRBD1 identical over 7 bases. This CDR3 has 13 residues. The germline gives CDR1 SGHRS, CDR2 YFSETQ. After removal of 3 bases from V and 5 bases from J, the junction contained 4 bases not matched to a gene. Here the CDR3 DNA reads TGCGCCAGCAGCTCTACAGGGGAGTATGGCTACACCTTC. It is translated as CASSSTGEYGYTF.

V usage is TRBV6-2 or TRBV6-3 and J usage is TRBJ2-7; no clear D gene. CDR1 is MNHEY, CDR2 SVGEGT, per germline. The CDR3 is 16 residues long. V lost 2 bases, J lost 1 base, and 15 bases lay in between. The CDR3 nucleotides read TGTGCCAGCAGTTACCCAACCTTCTACAGTTCCTACGAGCAGTACTTC. Translation gives CASSYPTFYSSYEQYF.

The chain couples TRBV18 to TRBJ1-4; D gene ambiguous. CDR1 is KGHSH and CDR2 is LQKENI in the germline V gene. The CDR3 has 14 residues. V shed 6 bases and J shed 0 bases, with 8 bases lying between them. CDR3 coding DNA: TGTGCCAGCTCCTCCGGGGCAACTAATGAAAAACTGTTTTTT. It is translated as CASSSGATNEKLFF. Looking up the rest from reference TRBV18 and TRBJ1-4 gives the full variable domain: NAGVMQNPRHLVRRRGQEARLRCSPMKGHSHVYWYRQLPEEGLKFMVYLQKENIIDESGMPKERFSAEFPKEGPSILRIQQVVRGDSAAYFCASSSGATNEKLFFGSGTQLSVL.

The J gene is TRBJ1-2, the V gene TRBV5-1; D ambiguous. V was shortened by 4 bases and J by 7 bases, with 11 bases between the two germline ends. Germline values: CDR1 SGHRS, CDR2 YFSETQ. The CDR3 runs to 12 residues. Here the CDR3 reads CASSPDTGGYTF. CDR3 in DNA: TGCGCCAGCAGCCCCGACACCGGTGGCTACACCTTC.

This sequence joins TRBV9 and TRBJ2-1, with TRBD1 as a possible D gene (7 bases). From germline, CDR1 is SGDLS and CDR2 YYNGEE. The CDR3 spans 15 residues. The ends were cut back, 0 bases at V and 3 bases at J, with 10 bases in the middle. CDR3 loop: CASSVGQGGYNEQFF. In DNA, the CDR3 is TGTGCCAGCAGCGTAGGACAGGGAGGCTACAATGAGCAGTTCTTC.

The chain combines TRBV6-5 with TRBJ2-7, with D maybe TRBD2 (5 bases). Germline V gene sequence: CDR1 MNHEY, CDR2 SVGAGI. V gave up 5 bases and J gave up 4 bases, with 12 bases separating them. The CDR3 length is 13 residues. In DNA form, the CDR3 reads TGTGCCAGCAGTCCCCCGTCGGGGTACGAGCAGTACTTC. Protein: CASSPPSGYEQYF.

The V and J genes are TRBV9 and TRBJ1-1, with D uncertain. CDR1 SGDLS and CDR2 YYNGEE come from the germline V gene. V shed 2 bases and J shed 4 bases, with 9 bases lying between them. This CDR3 is built from 13 residues. The CDR3: CASSVYGGTEAFF. CDR3 sequence (DNA): TGTGCCAGCAGCGTCTACGGTGGCACTGAAGCTTTCTTT.

The J gene is TRBJ2-7, the V gene TRBV7-2; possibly TRBD2 for D (6 bases). This CDR3 region has 14 residues. CDR1 is SGHTA, CDR2 FQGNSA, per germline. Trimming removed 4 bases at V and 3 bases at J, with 13 bases between. CDR3 nucleotide sequence: TGTGCCAGCAGCTCAGCGGGTACAGTCTACGAGCAGTACTTC. Its translation is CASSSAGTVYEQYF.

This clone was recorded once. DNA for the CDR3: TGTGCCAGCACCTTGACGAGACACGGAAAGGCCTACGAGCAGTACTTC. It yields the protein CASTLTRHGKAYEQYF. The V and J genes are TRBV7-9 and TRBJ2-7; D is uncertain. The V gene's germline CDR1 is SEHNR and CDR2 FQNEAQ (reference sequence). The CDR3 has 16 residues. Trimming removed 7 bases at V and 2 bases at J, with 21 bases between.

This sequence joins TRBV10-2 and TRBJ1-3, with D perhaps TRBD1 (5 bases). CDR3 size: 16 residues. Germline V gene lookup returns CDR1 WSHSY and CDR2 SAAADI. V lost 6 bases, J lost 1 base, and 16 bases lay in between. CDR3 nucleotide sequence: TGCGCCAGCAGCCCTGACAGTACCAGGTCTGGAAACACCATATATTTT. It encodes CASSPDSTRSGNTIYF.

The V and J genes are TRBV10-1 and TRBJ2-3; D gene unclear. V was clipped by 2 bases and J by 2 bases, with 8 bases between them. The CDR3 sequence is 14 residues long. Germline CDR1 reads WNHNN; CDR2 reads SYGVQD (reference sequence). As DNA, the CDR3 is TGCGCCAGCAGTGAGGGGCCGTACACAGATACGCAGTATTTT. Its translation is CASSEGPYTDTQYF.

The chain recombines TRBV10-2 with TRBJ1-2, with D unclear. This CDR3 is built from 15 residues. Germline-derived CDR1 and CDR2 are WSHSY and SAAADI. V lost 4 bases and J 0 bases, leaving 12 bases between the germline ends. The CDR3 sequence is CASSVSGRANYGYTF. The CDR3 DNA sequence: TGCGCCAGCAGTGTGAGTGGGAGGGCTAACTATGGCTACACCTTC.

The chain joins TRBV24-1 to TRBJ2-6; 11 bases agree with TRBD1. Germline loops: CDR1 KGHDR, CDR2 SFDVKD. The CDR3 loop spans 17 amino acids. V gave up 9 bases and J gave up 1 base; unmatched junction bases: 7. For the CDR3, the DNA is TGTGCCACCGGGTGGACAGGGGGCGAATCTGGGGCCAACGTCCTGACTTTC. Protein: CATGWTGGESGANVLTF.

The rearrangement joins TRBV5-5 to TRBJ1-5; no definite D call. Trimming took 3 bases from V and 6 from J, leaving 13 bases between them. CDR3 size: 14 residues. Germline V gives CDR1 SGHKS, CDR2 YYEKEE (reference sequence). The CDR3 sequence is CASSWKSAGQPQHF. The CDR3 DNA is TGTGCCAGCAGCTGGAAGAGTGCGGGTCAGCCCCAGCATTTT.

V gene TRBV29-1 combines with J gene TRBJ2-7; maybe TRBD2 (6 bases). CDR3 length: 14 residues. Looked up from germline, CDR1 is SQVTM and CDR2 is ANQGSEA. Trimming stripped 6 bases from V and 2 bases from J, with 17 bases between. This CDR3 reads CSVRGLIQTYEQYF. The CDR3 DNA follows: TGCAGCGTCCGAGGACTAATCCAAACCTACGAGCAGTACTTC.

The chain is built from TRBV7-4 and TRBJ2-1; 10 bases map to TRBD2. The length of the CDR3 is 18 residues. V trimming: 5 bases; J trimming: 0 bases; junction bases outside the gene matches: 10. In germline, CDR1 is SGHVT, CDR2 SQSDAQ. The chain's CDR3 is CASSHGLAELHSYNEQFF. The CDR3 coding sequence is TGTGCCAGCAGCCATGGACTAGCGGAACTTCACTCCTACAATGAGCAGTTCTTC.

The chain combines TRBV18 with TRBJ1-4; D is perhaps TRBD1 (5 bases). The germline V gene encodes CDR1 KGHSH and CDR2 LQKENI. Trimming removed 2 bases at V and 7 bases at J, with 8 bases between. The CDR3 covers 13 residues. Here the CDR3 DNA reads TGTGCCAGCTCACCAGGGGCCGGTGAAAAACTGTTTTTT. This sequence encodes CASSPGAGEKLFF. Complete variable domain (other parts from reference TRBV18 and TRBJ1-4): NAGVMQNPRHLVRRRGQEARLRCSPMKGHSHVYWYRQLPEEGLKFMVYLQKENIIDESGMPKERFSAEFPKEGPSILRIQQVVRGDSAAYFCASSPGAGEKLFFGSGTQLSVL.

V is TRBV5-4 and J is TRBJ2-3, with 8 bases aligning to TRBD2. V was clipped by 3 bases and J by 6 bases; unmatched bases: 6. This CDR3 is 14 amino acids long. CDR1 and CDR2 (germline): SGHNT, YYREEE (reference sequence). In DNA, the CDR3 is TGTGCCAGCAGCTCTCGGGGGGGGGAGGATACGCAGTATTTT. Its protein product is CASSSRGGEDTQYF.